The 14 T cell receptor beta chains presented below share a single source sample, sequenced in a study of a mutant IDH1 vaccine in newly diagnosed glioma (TCRdb year 2021). Libraries were made using the immunoSEQ multiplex PCR assay. Here the immuneACCESS table is served through TCRdb, limited to in-frame sequences with V and J called. Missing clones are a known gap in these copies; in checked studies unresolved V genes cover under half, and the rest lacks a known reason. In all, the sample holds about 64,000 clones, and 74% of those were seen once. The ten largest account for over 4% of the sample. No antigen has been identified for these receptors. Read against the paper, the sample's time point label means: week 35, safety follow-up. Each vaccine dose, consisting of 300 ug of a 20-mer mutant IDH1 peptide in Montanide, was administered subcutaneously with topical imiquimod. Sequenced material: PBMCs, taken from a glioma patient whose treatment included an IDH1 peptide vaccine. These receptors were obtained from a man aged 50 to 60 with glioma.

V and J are TRBV25-1 and TRBJ1-3; D might be TRBD1 (5 bases). This CDR3 is built from 15 residues. CDR1 is MGHDK and CDR2 is SYGVNS in the germline V gene. Trimming pared 4 bases from V and 2 bases from J, leaving 12 bases between. The CDR3, as DNA: TGTGCCAGCAGTGTAACGGACAACACTGGAAACACCATATATTTT. Its translation is CASSVTDNTGNTIYF. The entire variable domain, with the rest obtained from reference TRBV25-1 and TRBJ1-3, is as follows: EADIYQTPRYLVIGTGKKITLECSQTMGHDKMYWYQQDPGMELHLIHYSYGVNSTEKGDLSSESTVSRIRTEHFPLTLESARPSHTSQYLCASSVTDNTGNTIYFGEGSWLTVV.

The rearrangement joins TRBV28 to TRBJ2-7; 11 positions match TRBD1. This CDR3 is built from 15 residues. Germline V gives CDR1 MDHEN, CDR2 SYDVKM. Trimming took 4 bases from V and 4 from J; bases not matched to a gene: 6. The CDR3, as DNA: TGTGCCAGCAGTTCCCCCGGGACAGGGGGTTACGAGCAGTACTTC. Its protein product is CASSSPGTGGYEQYF.

V gene TRBV14 combines with J gene TRBJ2-3; D is unclear. This CDR3 comprises 12 residues. In germline, CDR1 is SGHDN, CDR2 FVKESK. Trimming removed 1 base at V and 7 bases at J, with 6 bases between. The CDR3 DNA is TGTGCCAGCAGCCAAGGGGCTAATACGCAGTATTTT. Amino acid sequence: CASSQGANTQYF.

The chain links TRBV5-4 to TRBJ2-1; TRBD2 might be the D (6 bases). V lost 4 bases and J 9 bases, leaving 14 bases between the germline ends. Per germline, CDR1 SGHNT and CDR2 YYREEE (reference sequence). This CDR3 comprises 13 residues. CDR3 in amino acids: CASSRRDRSEQFF. The CDR3 nucleotides are TGTGCCAGCAGCCGGAGGGACCGAAGTGAGCAGTTCTTC.

CDR3 sequence reads: CASSQWGEEKLFF. In DNA form, the CDR3 reads TGCGCCAGCAGCCAATGGGGGGAAGAAAAACTGTTTTTT. The J gene is TRBJ1-4, the V gene TRBV4-1, with a tentative D call TRBD1 (5 bases). V was shortened by 2 bases and J by 8 bases, with 9 bases between the two germline ends. The CDR3 sequence is 13 residues long. Looked up from germline, CDR1 is MGHRA and CDR2 is YSYEKL.

This clone occurred once. The chain recombines TRBV5-6 with TRBJ1-1, with unresolved D. Germline assignment: CDR1 SGHDT and CDR2 YYEEEE. V was clipped by 0 bases and J by 1 base, with 16 bases between them. The length of the CDR3 is 17 residues. The chain's CDR3 is CASSLAPASLGNTEAFF. The CDR3 coding sequence is TGTGCCAGCAGCTTGGCCCCGGCGTCACTCGGGAACACTGAAGCTTTCTTT.

This clone has at least ten counts. V and J are TRBV7-3 and TRBJ1-1; TRBD1 is a possible D gene (5 bases). The CDR3 has 15 residues. V lost 3 bases to trimming and J lost 3 bases, with 14 bases between them. CDR1 and CDR2 from the germline V gene are SGHTA and FQGTGA. The chain's CDR3 is CASSLGSGAYTEAFF. In nucleotides, the CDR3 is TGTGCCAGCAGCTTGGGGTCTGGGGCGTACACTGAAGCTTTCTTT.

This rearrangement joins TRBV5-1 to TRBJ1-5; unclear D gene. In germline, CDR1 is SGHRS, CDR2 YFSETQ. The CDR3 loop spans 14 amino acids. The V and J ends lost 2 bases and 3 bases respectively, with 9 bases between them. CDR3 residues: CASSFGGDNQPQHF. The CDR3 region has the DNA TGCGCCAGCAGCTTCGGCGGGGACAATCAGCCCCAGCATTTT. The entire variable domain, with the rest obtained from reference TRBV5-1 and TRBJ1-5, is as follows: KAGVTQTPRYLIKTRGQQVTLSCSPISGHRSVSWYQQTPGQGLQFLFEYFSETQRNKGNFPGRFSGRQFSNSRSEMNVSTLELGDSALYLCASSFGGDNQPQHFGDGTRLSIL.

The chain uses TRBV7-2 and TRBJ2-1; the D gene is possibly TRBD1 (6 bases). Germline V gene lookup returns CDR1 SGHTA and CDR2 FQGNSA. CDR3 length equals 14 residues. Deletions cut 3 bases from V and 8 bases from J, with 14 bases between. The CDR3 DNA reads as TGTGCCAGCAGCTTGGGGGCTGAGTACCATGAGCAGTTCTTC. It is translated as CASSLGAEYHEQFF.

This clone appeared a single time. This chain links TRBV1 with TRBJ2-5; the D call in the table, TRBD2, was not verified against the DNA. TRBV1 is marked as a pseudogene. The CDR3 totals 19 residues. The CDR3 here is CTSSQGVWVGTSYQETQYF. CDR3 nucleotide sequence: TGCACCAGCAGCCAAGGGGTCTGGGTCGGGACTTCGTACCAAGAGACCCAGTACTTC.

This clone is labeled medium-sized. The V and J genes are TRBV18 and TRBJ2-7; tentative D call: TRBD1 (6 bases). The CDR3 consists of 16 residues. V gave up 0 bases and J gave up 3 bases, with 15 bases separating them. Germline V lookup: CDR1 KGHSH, CDR2 LQKENI. This CDR3 reads CASSPPGAEVLYEQYF. DNA for the CDR3: TGTGCCAGCTCACCACCGGGGGCAGAGGTACTCTACGAGCAGTACTTC.

This clone was detected once. V usage is TRBV6-5 and J usage is TRBJ2-2; D is undetermined. Germline CDR1 and CDR2: MNHEY and SVGAGI. The germline V and J ends were trimmed by 7 bases and 5 bases, with 8 bases remaining between them. The CDR3 has 12 residues. The CDR3 coding sequence is TGTGCCAGCACCCACCGTACCGGGGAGCTGTTTTTT. This translates into CASTHRTGELFF.

The chain combines TRBV9 with TRBJ1-5; D is possibly TRBD1 (6 bases). This CDR3 region has 15 residues. CDR1 SGDLS and CDR2 YYNGEE come from the germline V gene. The V and J ends lost 3 bases and 8 bases respectively, with 18 bases between them. The CDR3 DNA reads as TGTGCCAGCAGCGCCTTAGGAACAGGGAAGGAGCCCCAGCATTTT. This sequence encodes CASSALGTGKEPQHF.

This chain connects TRBV9 to TRBJ2-3, with 11 bases that match TRBD2. This CDR3 is 16 amino acids long. From germline, CDR1 is SGDLS and CDR2 YYNGEE. V shed 2 bases and J 5 bases; nucleotides not matched to a gene: 7. The CDR3 sequence is CASSVIAGGRIDTQYF. The CDR3, as DNA: TGTGCCAGCAGCGTTATAGCGGGGGGGCGTATAGATACGCAGTATTTT.